Below, 21 T cell receptor beta chains from the same sample are listed, as sequenced in a study of T cells in tuberculosis (dated 2018 in TCRdb). Thawed, overnight-rested PBMC were stained with GMM-loaded CD1B tetramer, a Live/Dead dye and anti-CD3, then sorted on a FACS Aria II. CD1B tetramers were loaded with C32 glucose monomycolate purified from Rhodococcus equi. Receptor amplification or capture employed the immunoSEQ multiplex PCR assay. TCRdb holds this immuneACCESS table with in-frame rearrangements only. Some clones are missing; in checked studies, unresolved V genes explain under half, and the rest has no known cause. The sample table shows more than 70,000 clones, and approximately 91% are seen once. Over 1.5% of the sample goes to the ten largest clones. Sequencing was performed on CD1b-GMM tetramer-negative cells sorted from PBMCs. Sample cell subset or site, as interpreted from the label and publication: T cells not binding CD1B-GMM tetramer, sorted from same donor. The source of these receptors is an adult woman with latent tuberculosis.

This clone was recorded a few times. The genes are TRBV2 and TRBJ1-4; 7 bases are shared with TRBD1. V shed 4 bases and J 4 bases; nucleotides not matched to a gene: 6. The CDR3 runs 15 residues. CDR1 SNHLY and CDR2 FYNNEI come from the germline V gene. Written as DNA, the CDR3 is TGTGCCAGCAGTGTCGGACAGGCCTTTAATGAAAAACTGTTTTTT. This encodes CASSVGQAFNEKLFF.

The rearrangement uses TRBV30 and TRBJ2-6; possibly TRBD1 for D (6 bases). The CDR3 is made up of 17 amino acids. Germline V gene lookup returns CDR1 GTSNPN and CDR2 SVGIG (reference sequence). The V gene lost 1 base and the J gene lost 0 bases, with 13 bases spanning the gap. CDR3: CAWSAPIGGSGANVLTF. DNA of the CDR3: TGTGCCTGGAGTGCCCCCATAGGGGGCTCTGGGGCCAACGTCCTGACTTTC.

The genes are TRBV5-1 and TRBJ2-1, with TRBD2 matching over 7 bases. V shed 0 bases, J shed 3 bases, and the junction held 6 bases outside the gene matches. This CDR3 spans 16 amino acids. Germline CDR1 and CDR2: SGHRS and YFSETQ. The CDR3 DNA reads TGCGCCAGCAGCTTGGGCGGTAGCGGGTTCTACAATGAGCAGTTCTTC. This translates into CASSLGGSGFYNEQFF.

This chain joins TRBV7-9 and TRBJ2-5, with D perhaps TRBD1 (7 bases). From germline, CDR1 is SEHNR and CDR2 FQNEAQ (reference sequence). The V gene lost 6 bases and the J gene lost 3 bases, with 11 bases spanning the gap. CDR3 size: 13 residues. CDR3 nucleotide sequence: TGTGCCAGCAGTCTCAGGGGGGAAGAGACCCAGTACTTC. Translation gives CASSLRGEETQYF.

The chain carries TRBV11-2 and TRBJ2-3; 8 nucleotides agree with TRBD2. The germline gives CDR1 SGHAT, CDR2 FQNNGV. V dropped 4 bases and J dropped 2; count of bases not matched to a gene: 11. There are 17 residues in the CDR3. The CDR3 protein is CASSSPGTRSFTDTQYF. The CDR3 nucleotides are TGTGCCAGCAGCTCACCCGGGACTAGGTCTTTCACAGATACGCAGTATTTT. The whole variable domain, remainder taken from reference TRBV11-2 and TRBJ2-3, is EAGVAQSPRYKIIEKRQSVAFWCNPISGHATLYWYQQILGQGPKLLIQFQNNGVVDDSQLPKDRFSAERLKGVDSTLKIQPAKLEDSAVYLCASSSPGTRSFTDTQYFGPGTRLTVL.

There are a few counts of this clone. The CDR3 coding sequence is TGTGCCAGCAGTGTACAGGCGGGGAACACTGAAGCTTTCTTT. As protein: CASSVQAGNTEAFF. The V and J genes are TRBV9 and TRBJ1-1; possibly TRBD1 for D (5 bases). Trimming took 5 bases from V and 1 from J, leaving 12 bases between them. Germline CDR1 is SGDLS and CDR2 is YYNGEE. This CDR3 spans 14 amino acids.

The genes are TRBV11-2 and TRBJ2-7; D may be TRBD2 (6 bases). V was clipped by 1 base and J by 0 bases, with 16 bases between them. Germline values: CDR1 SGHAT, CDR2 FQNNGV. The CDR3 loop spans 17 amino acids. The CDR3 region has the DNA TGTGCCAGCAGCTTAGCGGCGGGGCAAACGTTCTCCTACGAGCAGTACTTC. This sequence encodes CASSLAAGQTFSYEQYF.

V is TRBV6-1 and J is TRBJ1-1; 10 bases line up with TRBD1. Germline CDR1 is MNHNS and CDR2 is SASEGT. The CDR3 totals 15 residues. V was clipped by 6 bases and J by 1 base; unmatched bases: 5. The CDR3 protein is CASRRDRGWNTEAFF. CDR3 nucleotides: TGTGCCAGCAGGCGGGACAGGGGATGGAACACTGAAGCTTTCTTT.

This clone was seen once. The chain is built from TRBV6-5 and TRBJ2-7; 8 nucleotides match TRBD1. V shed 8 bases and J 0 bases; nucleotides not matched to a gene: 6. The germline CDR1 and CDR2 sequences are MNHEY and SVGAGI. The CDR3 covers 14 residues. CDR3 residues: CASGRTGSSYEQYF. The CDR3, as DNA: TGTGCCAGCGGACGGACAGGGAGCTCCTACGAGCAGTACTTC.

The rearrangement joins TRBV15 to TRBJ1-5; tentative D call: TRBD1 (6 bases). Germline CDR1 reads LNHNV; CDR2 reads YYDKDF (reference sequence). The CDR3 is made up of 18 amino acids. Trimming took 0 bases from V and 2 from J, leaving 17 bases between them. CDR3 region: CATSRESPGARGNQPQHF. CDR3 in DNA: TGTGCCACCAGCAGAGAGAGCCCAGGGGCGCGGGGCAATCAGCCCCAGCATTTT. Variable domain in full (rest from reference TRBV15 and TRBJ1-5): DAMVIQNPRYQVTQFGKPVTLSCSQTLNHNVMYWYQQKSSQAPKLLFHYYDKDFNNEADTPDNFQSRRPNTSFCFLDIRSPGLGDTAMYLCATSRESPGARGNQPQHFGDGTRLSIL.

J is TRBJ1-2 and V is TRBV10-3, with D possibly TRBD1 on 6 matching bases. The germline V gene encodes CDR1 ENHRY and CDR2 SYGVKD. V was cut by 5 bases and J by 3 bases, with 22 bases left in between. CDR3 length equals 17 residues. This CDR3 is CAISLAQGMSGDYGYTF. The CDR3 DNA reads as TGTGCCATCAGTTTAGCGCAGGGGATGAGCGGCGACTATGGCTACACCTTC.

The sample holds a few counts of this clone. The chain uses TRBV19 and TRBJ1-4; D is unresolved. This CDR3 region has 14 residues. V dropped 5 bases and J dropped 4 bases, with 11 bases sitting between them. CDR1 and CDR2 from the germline V gene are LNHDA and SQIVND (reference sequence). CDR3 sequence reads: CASSLRQVNEKLFF. Written as DNA, the CDR3 is TGTGCCAGTAGTCTACGGCAGGTTAATGAAAAACTGTTTTTT.

The chain recombines TRBV4-1 with TRBJ2-3, with TRBD2 matching over 7 bases. The CDR3 is 17 amino acids. CDR1 MGHRA and CDR2 YSYEKL come from the germline V gene. Trimming cost V 1 base and J 2 bases; bases outside gene matches: 9. This chain's CDR3 is CASSQGWRGTHTDTQYF. As DNA, the CDR3 is TGCGCCAGCAGCCAAGGTTGGCGGGGGACCCACACAGATACGCAGTATTTT.

This clone was observed once. This rearrangement joins TRBV5-1 to TRBJ1-1; 9 bases are a match to TRBD1. This CDR3 contains 15 residues. Germline V gene sequence: CDR1 SGHRS, CDR2 YFSETQ. V was clipped by 5 bases and J by 10 bases; unmatched bases: 15. CDR3 bases: TGCGCCAGCAGTCGGCCGGGACAGGGTGATGGAAGAGCTTTCTTT. This codes for CASSRPGQGDGRAFF. Variable domain in full (rest from reference TRBV5-1 and TRBJ1-1): KAGVTQTPRYLIKTRGQQVTLSCSPISGHRSVSWYQQTPGQGLQFLFEYFSETQRNKGNFPGRFSGRQFSNSRSEMNVSTLELGDSALYLCASSRPGQGDGRAFFGQGTRLTVV.

This chain uses TRBV5-8 with TRBJ2-5, with TRBD2 matching 7 bases. The CDR3 runs 17 residues. Germline V CDR1 and CDR2: SGHTS, YDEGEE. The ends lost 4 bases at V and 4 bases at J; junction bases unmatched: 16. Here the CDR3 DNA reads TGTGCCAGCAGCCCTCAAGCGGCTAGCGGTCCCCCAGAGACCCAGTACTTC. This codes for CASSPQAASGPPETQYF.

The chain combines TRBV7-2 with TRBJ2-7; 9 bases are a match to TRBD1. The CDR3 runs 16 residues. J lost 5 bases, V lost 3 bases, and 11 bases had no gene match. The germline gives CDR1 SGHTA, CDR2 FQGNSA. The CDR3 bases are TGTGCCAGCAGCTTTAACGACCCCGGGACAGGGAACGAGCAGTACTTC. Translation gives CASSFNDPGTGNEQYF.

The chain recombines TRBV7-9 with TRBJ2-3; 14 nucleotides align to TRBD2. The V segment lost 1 base and the J segment 3 bases; nucleotides outside the gene matches: 6. There are 18 residues in the CDR3. Germline CDR1 SEHNR, CDR2 FQNEAQ (reference sequence). CDR3 DNA sequence: TGTGCCAGCAGCTTAGGACTAGCGGGGGGGCCCAGGACAGATACGCAGTATTTT. Its translation is CASSLGLAGGPRTDTQYF.

The chain joins TRBV6-1 to TRBJ1-1; TRBD1 aligns across 7 bases. V was pared by 7 bases and J by 7 bases, with 6 bases of the junction left unmatched. In germline, CDR1 is MNHNS, CDR2 SASEGT. There are 12 residues in the CDR3. This chain's CDR3 is CASTGGRYEAFF. For the CDR3, the DNA is TGTGCCAGCACAGGGGGGAGATATGAAGCTTTCTTT.

In this sample, this clone turned up once. The chain joins TRBV27 to TRBJ1-2; possible D gene TRBD1, 5 bases. The CDR3 has 13 amino acids. CDR1 and CDR2 from the germline V gene are MNHEY and SMNVEV (reference sequence). The V end lost 2 bases, the J end lost 9 bases, and 13 bases lay between the germline ends. CDR3 in amino acids: CASSLRVQGSYTF. The DNA for the CDR3 is TGTGCCAGCAGTTTACGAGTTCAGGGTAGCTACACCTTC.

The J gene is TRBJ1-6, the V gene TRBV18, with D perhaps TRBD1 (5 bases). The germline gives CDR1 KGHSH, CDR2 LQKENI. The germline V and J ends were trimmed by 2 bases and 9 bases, with 17 bases remaining between them. This CDR3 is built from 16 residues. The CDR3 protein is CASSPVPGFLFSPLHF. DNA for the CDR3: TGTGCCAGCTCACCAGTTCCAGGGTTTTTATTTTCACCCCTCCACTTT.

CDR3 coding DNA: TGTGCCAGCAGTGAAGACGCGGGGGGCCCCTCTGGGGCCAACGTCCTGACTTTC. Amino acid sequence: CASSEDAGGPSGANVLTF. This chain joins TRBV6-1 and TRBJ2-6; 8 bases match TRBD2. CDR1 and CDR2 (germline): MNHNS, SASEGT. This CDR3 is 18 amino acids long. The V gene end was trimmed by 1 base and the J gene end by 0 bases; junction bases not matched to a gene: 5.